This record covers a single T cell receptor (beta chain). The data were produced by immunoSEQ multiplex PCR, yet TCRdb's version contains in-frame clones alone and is incomplete. The sample gives around 600,000 clones, approximately 95% of which show up once; about 0.11% is in the top ten. These data belong to a study of shared clonotypes between healthy human individuals. Naive CD8 populations comprised CD45RO-negative cells positively selected for CCR7, excluding terminally differentiated effector memory CD45RA+ cells. Germline V CDR1 and CDR2: SQVTM, ANQGSEA. V shed 3 bases and J shed 7 bases, with 12 bases lying between them. CDR3 length: 12 residues.

The sequence derives from a woman in her 30s in good health. The rearrangement links TRBV29-1 to TRBJ1-2, with D possibly TRBD1 on 6 matching bases. Sequenced input: naive CD8+ T cells sorted from blood. The CDR3 nucleotides are TGCAGCGTTGAGAACCAGGGGCCTGGCTACACCTTC. Translation: CSVENQGPGYTF.